This T cell receptor (beta chain) was documented in a study of regulatory T cells in long-lasting Graves disease. V was shortened by 4 bases and J by 1 base, with 15 bases between the two germline ends. CDR3 length: 16 residues. The germline gives CDR1 SGHRS, CDR2 YFSETQ. This clonotype came up many times. Its target is not known. Stated time point: newly diagnosed GD, antithyroid drugs for less than 3 months. Extracted PBMC RNA gave rise to the TCR library. Arm-PCR of CDR3 regions and iRepertoire HTBI primers were used to build TCR beta libraries. TCRdb recomputed calls from the multiplex PCR reads with MiXCR, one row per CDR3 protein. The sample has 450,000 to 500,000 distinct CDR3 sequences, 16% seen once. Study outcomes and limitations: The study found TRBV28, TRBJ1-2 and TRBJ2-5 favored in persistent disease. Lower TCR diversity was seen in persistent Graves' patients than in newly diagnosed ones.

A further study also used this sample, focusing on T cells in Graves' hyperthyroidism and ophthalmopathy. In that study: Absence of ophthalmopathy progression within 18 months defined stable Graves' hyperthyroidism.

This sequence was found in a man aged 40-49 years with Graves disease. J is TRBJ2-1 and V is TRBV5-1; the D gene is possibly TRBD1 (5 bases). The specimen comprised peripheral blood mononuclear cells (PBMCs), sampled at new diagnosis, from a patient treated with antithyroid drugs. CDR3 sequence reads: CASSLQGYASYNEQFF. The DNA for the CDR3 is TGCGCCAGCAGCCTCCAGGGTTATGCGTCCTACAATGAGCAGTTCTTC.